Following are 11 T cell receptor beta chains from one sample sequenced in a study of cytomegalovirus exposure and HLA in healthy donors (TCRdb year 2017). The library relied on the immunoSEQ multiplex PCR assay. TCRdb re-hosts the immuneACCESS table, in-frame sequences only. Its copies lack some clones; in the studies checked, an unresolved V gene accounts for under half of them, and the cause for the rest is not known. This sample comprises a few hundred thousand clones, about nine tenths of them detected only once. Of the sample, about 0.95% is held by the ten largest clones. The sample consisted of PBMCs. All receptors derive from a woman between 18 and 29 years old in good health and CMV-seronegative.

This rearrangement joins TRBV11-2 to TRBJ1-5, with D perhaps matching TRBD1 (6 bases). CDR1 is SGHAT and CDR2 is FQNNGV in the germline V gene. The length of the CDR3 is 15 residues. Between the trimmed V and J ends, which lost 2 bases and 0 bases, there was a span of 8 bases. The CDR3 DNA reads TGTGCCAGCAGCTTAACCAGGGGTAGCAATCAGCCCCAGCATTTT. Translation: CASSLTRGSNQPQHF.

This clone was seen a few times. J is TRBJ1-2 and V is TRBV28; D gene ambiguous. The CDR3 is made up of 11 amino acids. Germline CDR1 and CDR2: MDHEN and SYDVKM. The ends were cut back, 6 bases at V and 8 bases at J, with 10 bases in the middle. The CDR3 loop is CASRSPGGYTF. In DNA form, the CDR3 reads TGTGCCAGCAGGTCCCCCGGGGGCTACACCTTC.

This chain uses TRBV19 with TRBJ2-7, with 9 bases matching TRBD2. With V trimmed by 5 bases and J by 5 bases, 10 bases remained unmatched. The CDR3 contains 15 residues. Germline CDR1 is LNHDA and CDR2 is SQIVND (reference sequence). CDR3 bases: TGTGCCAGTAGTTGGGTAGCGGGAGCTCTCGACGAGCAGTACTTC. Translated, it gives CASSWVAGALDEQYF. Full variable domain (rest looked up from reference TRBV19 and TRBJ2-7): DGGITQSPKYLFRKEGQNVTLSCEQNLNHDAMYWYRQDPGQGLRLIYYSQIVNDFQKGDIAEGYSVSREKKESFPLTVTSAQKNPTAFYLCASSWVAGALDEQYFGPGTRLTVT.

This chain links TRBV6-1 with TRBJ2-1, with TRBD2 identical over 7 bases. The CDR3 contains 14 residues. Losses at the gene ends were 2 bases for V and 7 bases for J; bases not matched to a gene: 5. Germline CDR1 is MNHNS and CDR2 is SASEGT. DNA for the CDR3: TGTGCCAGCAGTGAACTTCTCGGGGGGAATGAGCAGTTCTTC. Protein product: CASSELLGGNEQFF.

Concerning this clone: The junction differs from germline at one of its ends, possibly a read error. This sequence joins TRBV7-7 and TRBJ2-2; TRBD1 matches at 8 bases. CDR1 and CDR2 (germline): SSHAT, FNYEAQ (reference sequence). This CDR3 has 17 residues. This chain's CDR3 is CASSLSPTGGAAGELFF. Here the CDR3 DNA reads TGTGCTAGCAGCTTATCCCCAACAGGGGGTGCGGCCGGGGAGCTGTTTTTT.

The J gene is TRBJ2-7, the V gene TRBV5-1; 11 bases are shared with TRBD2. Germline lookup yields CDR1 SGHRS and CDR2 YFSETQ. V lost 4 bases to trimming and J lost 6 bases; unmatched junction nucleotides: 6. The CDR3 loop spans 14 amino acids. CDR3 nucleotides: TGCGCCAGCAGCCCGACTAGCGGGACTATCGAGCAGTACTTC. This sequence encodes CASSPTSGTIEQYF.

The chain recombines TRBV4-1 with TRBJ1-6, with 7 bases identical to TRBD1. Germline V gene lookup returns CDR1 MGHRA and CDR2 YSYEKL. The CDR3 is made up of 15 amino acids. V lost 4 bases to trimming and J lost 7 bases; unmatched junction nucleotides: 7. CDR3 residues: CASSRRQGENSPLHF. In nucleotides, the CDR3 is TGCGCCAGCAGCCGGCGGCAGGGGGAAAATTCACCCCTCCACTTT.

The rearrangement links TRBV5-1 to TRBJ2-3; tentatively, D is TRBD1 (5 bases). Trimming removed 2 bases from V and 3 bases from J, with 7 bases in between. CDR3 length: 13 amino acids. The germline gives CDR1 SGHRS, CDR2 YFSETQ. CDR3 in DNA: TGCGCCAGCAGCTTCCAGGGAACAGATACGCAGTATTTT. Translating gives CASSFQGTDTQYF.

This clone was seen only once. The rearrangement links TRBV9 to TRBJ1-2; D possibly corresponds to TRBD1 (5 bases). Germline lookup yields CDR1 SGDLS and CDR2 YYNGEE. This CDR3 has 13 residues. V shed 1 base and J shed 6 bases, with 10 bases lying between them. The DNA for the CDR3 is TGTGCCAGCAGCGTACGCGGGGGGGATGGCTACACCTTC. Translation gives CASSVRGGDGYTF.

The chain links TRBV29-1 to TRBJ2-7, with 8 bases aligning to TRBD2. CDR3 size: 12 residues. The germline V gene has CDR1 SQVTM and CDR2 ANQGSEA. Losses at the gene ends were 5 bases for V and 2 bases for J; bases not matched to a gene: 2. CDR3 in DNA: TGCAGCGTTCGAGCGGGAGCCTACGAGCAGTACTTC. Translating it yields CSVRAGAYEQYF.

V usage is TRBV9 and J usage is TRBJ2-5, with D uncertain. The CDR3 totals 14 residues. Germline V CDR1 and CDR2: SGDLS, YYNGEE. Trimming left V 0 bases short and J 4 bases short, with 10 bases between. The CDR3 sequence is CASSVGVTLETQYF. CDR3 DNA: TGTGCCAGCAGCGTAGGCGTCACCTTAGAGACCCAGTACTTC.